What follows are 26 T cell receptor beta chains derived from one specimen sequenced in a study of CD8+CD57+ T cells in acquired aplastic anemia. CDR3 and TCR beta VDJ profiling relied on genomic DNA as the template. Each CDR3 protein gets one entry after TCRdb re-called the reads with MiXCR. The table lists 220,000 or so distinct CDR3 sequences, about 60% of them singletons. Previously, flow cytometry had revealed CD8+CD57+ cell expansion in the patients chosen for sequencing. The sequencing input was sorted CD4+, CD8+, or CD8+CD57+ T cells (not recorded which) from PBMCs. These receptors were collected from a human donor with aplastic anemia.

This chain uses TRBV29-1 with TRBJ2-7; weak D call: TRBD2 (7 bases). The germline V gene has CDR1 SQVTM and CDR2 ANQGSEA. Trimming pared 3 bases from V and 5 bases from J, leaving 17 bases between. This CDR3 spans 14 amino acids. The CDR3: CSVDGEGVSNEQYF. The CDR3, as DNA: TGCAGCGTTGATGGGGAGGGGGTGTCGAACGAGCAGTACTTC.

Many counts were recorded for this clonotype. V is TRBV5-1 and J is TRBJ2-3, with TRBD1 matching over 11 bases. CDR1 is SGHRS and CDR2 is YFSETQ in the germline V gene. Trimming took 0 bases from V and 3 from J; bases not matched to a gene: 3. The CDR3 runs 16 residues. CDR3 sequence: CASSLEGQGVTDTQYF. CDR3 coding DNA: TGCGCCAGCAGCTTGGAGGGACAGGGGGTAACAGATACGCAGTATTTT.

The J gene is TRBJ2-2, the V gene TRBV2, with no clear D. The CDR3 is 14 residues long. CDR1 SNHLY and CDR2 FYNNEI come from the germline V gene. The V and J ends lost 4 bases and 2 bases respectively, with 8 bases between them. The CDR3 DNA reads TGTGCCAGCAGTGCGGCACGAAACACCGGGGAGCTGTTTTTT. This gives the protein CASSAARNTGELFF.

This clonotype was recorded once. This chain connects TRBV7-9 to TRBJ2-7; 8 bases line up with TRBD1. This CDR3 contains 16 residues. The V and J ends lost 1 base and 0 bases, in that order; junction bases with no gene match: 5. Germline assignment: CDR1 SEHNR and CDR2 FQNEAQ (reference sequence). Here the CDR3 DNA reads TGTGCCAGCAGCTTAGGGACAGGGTCCTACTCCTACGAGCAGTACTTC. Its protein product is CASSLGTGSYSYEQYF.

The CDR3 DNA is TGTGCCAGCAGCTTAGGGGGACAGAGCCAAGCTTTCTTT. Translating gives CASSLGGQSQAFF. The chain is built from TRBV7-9 and TRBJ1-1; 7 nucleotides align to TRBD1. Germline CDR1 reads SEHNR; CDR2 reads FQNEAQ (reference sequence). This CDR3 is 13 amino acids long. Trimming cost V 1 base and J 9 bases; bases outside gene matches: 5.

This sequence joins TRBV15 and TRBJ2-7; 9 bases match TRBD1. J was trimmed by 6 bases and V by 3 bases; bases with no gene match: 9. From germline, CDR1 is LNHNV and CDR2 YYDKDF (reference sequence). This CDR3 contains 15 residues. This CDR3 is CATSSAGTGNSEQYF. Written as DNA, the CDR3 is TGTGCCACCAGCAGTGCCGGGACAGGGAACTCCGAGCAGTACTTC.

This sequence joins TRBV12-3 or TRBV12-4 and TRBJ2-7; possible D gene TRBD1, 5 bases. This CDR3 is 15 amino acids long. V was shortened by 4 bases and J by 2 bases, with 15 bases between the two germline ends. The chain's CDR3 is CASSSDSGPTYEQYF. CDR3 sequence (DNA): TGTGCCAGCAGTTCTGATTCAGGGCCCACCTACGAGCAGTACTTC.

This sequence joins TRBV2 and TRBJ1-5; D may be TRBD1 (6 bases). This CDR3 is 16 amino acids long. Germline lookup yields CDR1 SNHLY and CDR2 FYNNEI. Trimming stripped 4 bases from V and 2 bases from J, with 15 bases between. The CDR3 DNA is TGTGCCAGCAGTGGTAGTGGGGGCAGACGCAATCAGCCCCAGCATTTT. Translating it yields CASSGSGGRRNQPQHF.

The chain is built from TRBV6-1 and TRBJ2-7; D remains unclear. Trimming took 2 bases from V and 6 from J, leaving 11 bases between them. Per the germline V gene, CDR1 is MNHNS and CDR2 is SASEGT. This CDR3 is built from 13 residues. The CDR3 reads CASSEIPHPEQYF. CDR3 nucleotide sequence: TGTGCCAGCAGTGAAATTCCGCACCCCGAGCAGTACTTC.

This clonotype showed up just a few times. A much larger clonotype is one base distant, so this may be a read error. The chain carries TRBV9 and TRBJ2-2; 8 bases line up with TRBD1. Per germline, CDR1 SGDLS and CDR2 YYNGEE. The CDR3 is made up of 16 amino acids. The junction had 9 bases not matched to a gene; V was cut back by 4 bases and J by 4 bases. The CDR3 reads CASSLTGGTSTGELFF. CDR3 DNA sequence: TGTGCCAGCAGCTTAACAGGGGGGACGAGCACCGGGGAGCTGTTTTTT. The variable domain in full, completed from reference TRBV9 and TRBJ2-2, reads DSGVTQTPKHLITATGQRVTLRCSPRSGDLSVYWYQQSLDQGLQFLIQYYNGEERAKGNILERFSAQQFPDLHSELNLSSLELGDSALYFCASSLTGGTSTGELFFGEGSRLTVL.

The chain employs TRBV5-1 and TRBJ2-7; TRBD1 agrees at 7 bases. Per the germline V gene, CDR1 is SGHRS and CDR2 is YFSETQ. With V trimmed by 4 bases and J by 4 bases, 5 bases remained unmatched. This CDR3 region has 13 residues. The CDR3 loop reads CASSINRGYEQYF. CDR3 nucleotides: TGCGCCAGCAGCATTAACAGGGGTTACGAGCAGTACTTC.

The chain couples TRBV2 to TRBJ1-1; D ambiguous. Germline-derived CDR1 and CDR2 are SNHLY and FYNNEI. The CDR3 extends over 12 amino acids. The V and J ends lost 7 bases and 4 bases respectively, with 10 bases between them. The CDR3 nucleotides are TGTGCCAGCAAGGATCTAAGCACTGAAGCTTTCTTT. Residues: CASKDLSTEAFF. Filled out from reference TRBV2 and TRBJ1-1, the complete variable domain reads EPEVTQTPSHQVTQMGQEVILRCVPISNHLYFYWYRQILGQKVEFLVSFYNNEISEKSEIFDDQFSVERPDGSNFTLKIRSTKLEDSAMYFCASKDLSTEAFFGQGTRLTVV.

J is TRBJ2-7 and V is TRBV12-3 or TRBV12-4; TRBD1 agrees at 7 bases. The CDR3 is made up of 15 amino acids. Losses at the gene ends were 4 bases for V and 1 base for J; bases not matched to a gene: 7. The CDR3 reads CASSSIGTASYEQYF. CDR3 nucleotides: TGTGCCAGCAGTTCTATAGGGACAGCTTCCTACGAGCAGTACTTC.

The chain combines TRBV10-3 with TRBJ2-1; D perhaps matches TRBD2 (6 bases). The germline V and J ends were trimmed by 10 bases and 8 bases, with 21 bases remaining between them. Per the germline V gene, CDR1 is ENHRY and CDR2 is SYGVKD. This CDR3 has 14 residues. The CDR3 loop is CASAAGPTGDEQFF. The CDR3 DNA reads TGTGCCAGCGCTGCGGGACCGACGGGGGATGAGCAGTTCTTC.

The V call is TRBV6-5, the J call TRBJ2-2; no clear D gene. This CDR3 spans 15 amino acids. V was pared by 5 bases and J by 6 bases, with 16 bases between. Germline CDR1 is MNHEY and CDR2 is SVGAGI. CDR3 DNA: TGTGCCAGCAGTGAATCCCCTGGGTCCCCCGGGGAGCTGTTTTTT. It is translated as CASSESPGSPGELFF.

This clonotype has only a few counts. The CDR3 nucleotides read TGCAGTGCTAGAGTCGGCCCCCAGGGGCAGCCCCAGCATTTT. Its protein is CSARVGPQGQPQHF. The J gene is TRBJ1-5, the V gene TRBV20-1; TRBD1 might be the D (6 bases). The CDR3 loop spans 14 amino acids. V was shortened by 1 base and J by 7 bases, with 14 bases between the two germline ends. CDR1 is DFQATT, CDR2 SNEGSKA, per germline (reference sequence).

The rearrangement joins TRBV12-3 or TRBV12-4 to TRBJ2-5, with TRBD2 identical over 13 bases. This CDR3 is 15 amino acids long. V lost 5 bases to trimming and J lost 4 bases; unmatched junction nucleotides: 4. The CDR3 loop is CASSVTSGGRETQYF. The CDR3, as DNA: TGTGCCAGCAGTGTGACTAGCGGGGGGAGAGAGACCCAGTACTTC.

V and J are TRBV19 and TRBJ1-6; TRBD1 is a possible D gene (6 bases). Per the germline V gene, CDR1 is LNHDA and CDR2 is SQIVND (reference sequence). CDR3 size: 15 residues. Trimming cost V 5 bases and J 6 bases, with 14 bases left between them. In nucleotides, the CDR3 is TGTGCCAGTAGTGAGGGGGACGGTATTAATTCACCCCTCCACTTT. Its protein product is CASSEGDGINSPLHF.

For this clonotype: One end of the junction does not line up with germline, which may come from a read error. V usage is TRBV24-1 and J usage is TRBJ2-2, with 7 bases matching TRBD1. The CDR3 totals 15 residues. Germline V gene sequence: CDR1 KGHDR, CDR2 SFDVKD. CDR3 coding DNA: TGTGCCACCAGTGATTCGGGACAGCACACCGAGGAGCTGTTTTTT. Amino acids: CATSDSGQHTEELFF.

The chain employs TRBV7-2 and TRBJ1-5; the D is unclear. The germline gives CDR1 SGHTA, CDR2 FQGNSA. Trimming removed 3 bases from V and 7 bases from J, with 10 bases in between. The CDR3 is made up of 13 amino acids. CDR3 sequence: CASSFGLSQPQHF. CDR3 coding DNA: TGTGCCAGCAGCTTTGGTCTTAGCCAGCCCCAGCATTTT.

The chain links TRBV7-3 to TRBJ2-5, with D maybe TRBD2 (7 bases). Per germline, CDR1 SGHTA and CDR2 FQGTGA. Trimming removed 2 bases from V and 9 bases from J, with 19 bases in between. The CDR3 length is 15 residues. The CDR3 sequence is CASSLVGGALEAQYF. The CDR3 nucleotides read TGTGCCAGCAGCTTAGTGGGGGGGGCCCTTGAGGCCCAGTACTTC.

This clonotype was counted between two and nine times. This chain links TRBV20-1 with TRBJ2-1, with TRBD1 matching over 7 bases. V was pared by 4 bases and J by 6 bases, with 6 bases of the junction left unmatched. Germline values: CDR1 DFQATT, CDR2 SNEGSKA (reference sequence). The CDR3 sequence is 13 residues long. The CDR3 DNA is TGCAGTGCTACTGGTTCAGGGGGCAATGAGCAGTTCTTC. It specifies CSATGSGGNEQFF.

This clonotype appeared once. The chain carries TRBV10-3 and TRBJ2-7; D is unclear. CDR3 size: 11 residues. Germline lookup yields CDR1 ENHRY and CDR2 SYGVKD. Trimming took off 10 bases at V and 3 bases at J, with 10 bases between the two ends. The CDR3 coding sequence is TGTGCCACCCTAGAAGGCTACGAGCAGTACTTC. Amino acid sequence: CATLEGYEQYF.

The CDR3 loop reads CAISERTGGIHGYTF. The CDR3 DNA follows: TGTGCCATCAGTGAAAGGACAGGGGGAATTCATGGCTACACCTTC. This chain joins TRBV10-3 and TRBJ1-2, with TRBD1 matching 10 bases. The CDR3 is 15 amino acids. Germline V gene data show CDR1 as ENHRY and CDR2 as SYGVKD. V was pared by 3 bases and J by 6 bases, with 7 bases of the junction left unmatched.

This rearrangement joins TRBV5-1 to TRBJ1-4, with 8 positions matching TRBD1. Trimming took 4 bases from V and 8 from J; bases not matched to a gene: 10. The CDR3 is 15 residues long. Germline assignment: CDR1 SGHRS and CDR2 YFSETQ. CDR3: CASSPGDRSWEKLFF. For the CDR3, the DNA is TGCGCCAGCAGCCCAGGGGACAGGTCTTGGGAAAAACTGTTTTTT. The full variable domain, completed using reference TRBV5-1 and TRBJ1-4, is KAGVTQTPRYLIKTRGQQVTLSCSPISGHRSVSWYQQTPGQGLQFLFEYFSETQRNKGNFPGRFSGRQFSNSRSEMNVSTLELGDSALYLCASSPGDRSWEKLFFGSGTQLSVL.

Of note for this clonotype: It is likely a read error, because the conserved phenylalanine at the end of the CDR3 is missing. V is TRBV5-1 and J is TRBJ1-1; 8 nucleotides line up with TRBD1. Germline values: CDR1 SGHRS, CDR2 YFSETQ. This CDR3 has 13 amino acids. CDR3 in amino acids: CASSWPGGTGAFL. CDR3 sequence (DNA): TGCGCCAGCAGCTGGCCAGGGGGCACTGGAGCTTTCCTT.